This T cell receptor beta chain came from a study of Ad26.COV2.S vaccination and SARS-CoV-2 variants. The wider study: This donor came from the COV1001 trial of Ad26.COV2.S. The study gave Ad26.COV2.S intramuscularly, once or twice 56 days apart.

Indicated treatment: 19 received Ad26.COV2.S at low or high dose, single or two shots; 5 received placebo; per-sample allocation not given. The study sampled participants on day 63 after the first vaccine or placebo injection. Here immunoSEQ multiplex PCR was the method, and the copy in TCRdb shows in-frame clones only, minus some. This table holds some 390,000 clones, around 89% found once. As to this clone: Antigen: not known.

Whole-study results and caveats: Post-vaccination spike-specific CD8+ and CD4+ T cell responses reportedly had substantial breadth. Using TCR breadth and depth analyses may have led to underestimated total T cell responses.

The source was peripheral blood, collected in a trial of Ad26.COV2.S vaccine versus placebo. This sequence was found in a person between 18 and 65 years old who received the Ad26.COV2.S COVID-19 vaccine or a placebo.

The CDR3 reads CATSLNGRDSPGQYF. The CDR3 region has the DNA TGTGCCACCAGTCTCAACGGAAGGGACAGCCCTGGGCAGTACTTC. The genes are TRBV15 and TRBJ2-7; 7 positions match TRBD1. The V and J ends lost 6 bases and 9 bases, in that order; junction bases with no gene match: 17. This CDR3 is built from 15 residues. The germline V gene has CDR1 LNHNV and CDR2 YYDKDF (reference sequence). The full variable domain, with the rest looked up from reference TRBV15 and TRBJ2-7, is DAMVIQNPRYQVTQFGKPVTLSCSQTLNHNVMYWYQQKSSQAPKLLFHYYDKDFNNEADTPDNFQSRRPNTSFCFLDIRSPGLGDTAMYLCATSLNGRDSPGQYFGPGTRLTVT.